What follows is one T cell receptor beta chain and its context. The antigen remains undetermined. The sample comes from a study of OX40 agonist ivuxolimab in advanced cancers. TCRdb keeps only in-frame clones here, not all; method: immunoSEQ multiplex PCR. The top ten hold over 1.1% of the sample, which has under 70,000 clones, around 89% seen once. The study's findings and limits: CD4+ and CD8+ blood T cells expanded clonally by week 6 at 0.1 to 3.0 mg/kg.

The CDR3 runs to 16 residues. Deletions cut 6 bases from V and 1 base from J, with 16 bases between. The germline CDR1 and CDR2 sequences are MGHRA and YSYEKL. Specimen: CD4+ or CD8+ T cells sorted from blood, collected in a trial of the OX40 agonist ivuxolimab. This TCR derives from an adult with an advanced solid tumor such as melanoma, head and neck, liver or kidney cancer. The chain links TRBV4-1 to TRBJ2-1; no clear D. DNA for the CDR3: TGCGCCAGCAGTCAGGAGCGTAGCCGATCCTACAATGAGCAGTTCTTC. Translated, it gives CASSQERSRSYNEQFF.